The rows below give T cell receptor beta chains drawn from one sample of a study of technical replicates of blood from several donors. Data came from immunoSEQ multiplex PCR; TCRdb stores just in-frame clones and leaves some out. The profile covers 75,000 to 90,000 clones, with 95% appearing a single time and under 0.4% taken by the ten largest. Sequenced: T cells isolated from PBMCs. The receptors were sampled from a human donor in good health. Each CDR3 is given with its conserved first and last residue. A D gene is named only where the DNA matches it firmly. The listing skips clone size in some rows; elsewhere it reads once, few, many or a size class.

clone_size	d_call	j_call	v_call	cdr3_aa	cdr3_nt
-	TRBD1	TRBJ1-1	TRBV6-5	CASSYKTGGTEAFF	TGTGCCAGCAGTTACAAGACAGGGGGGACTGAAGCTTTCTTT
few	-	TRBJ1-3	TRBV5-1	CASSEQNTIYF	TGCGCCAGCAGCGAGCAAAACACCATATATTTT
once	TRBD2	TRBJ2-7	TRBV5-1	CASSYQAGSAYEQYF	TGCGCCAGCAGCTACCAAGCGGGATCCGCCTACGAGCAGTACTTC
-	-	TRBJ1-1	TRBV4-1	CASSETGDTEAFF	TGCGCCAGCAGCGAGACCGGGGACACTGAAGCTTTCTTT
-	TRBD1	TRBJ2-7	TRBV15	CATSRTGTGEYEQYF	TGTGCCACCAGCAGGACCGGGACAGGAGAATACGAGCAGTACTTC
-	TRBD1	TRBJ1-2	TRBV28	CASSFGTENYGYTF	TGTGCCAGCAGTTTCGGGACAGAAAACTATGGCTACACCTTC
-	-	TRBJ1-1	TRBV12-1	CASSPLNTEAFF	TGTGCCAGCAGCCCTCTGAACACTGAAGCTTTCTTT
-	TRBD1	TRBJ2-2	TRBV4-3	CASSPRPPTGSDLWDTGELFF	TGCGCCAGCAGCCCTCGCCCTCCGACAGGGTCGGATTTATGGGACACCGGGGAGCTGTTTTTT
-	TRBD2	TRBJ2-7	TRBV5-1	CASSFSGRAREQYF	TGCGCCAGCAGCTTTAGCGGGAGGGCAAGGGAGCAGTACTTC
-	TRBD2	TRBJ2-1	TRBV4-1	CASSQRPGTSGKDEQFF	TGCGCCAGCAGCCAAAGGCCTGGGACTAGCGGGAAGGATGAGCAGTTCTTC
-	-	TRBJ1-4	TRBV4-1	CASSQERGSTNEKLFF	TGCGCCAGCAGCCAAGAACGCGGATCAACTAATGAAAAACTGTTTTTT
-	TRBD2	TRBJ2-3	TRBV10-1	CASSKGTSQGLNTQYF	TGCGCCAGCAGCAAGGGGACTAGCCAGGGCCTGAATACGCAGTATTTT
-	-	TRBJ1-5	TRBV2	CASSGTVDNQPQHF	TGTGCCAGCAGTGGGACAGTTGACAATCAGCCCCAGCATTTT
-	-	TRBJ2-2	TRBV4-1	CASSQLDSPGELFF	TGCGCCAGCAGCCAATTGGACAGTCCCGGGGAGCTGTTTTTT
-	TRBD1	TRBJ2-3	TRBV7-9	CASSRTGSRRTLDTQYF	TGTGCCAGCAGCAGGACAGGGTCCCGCCGAACGTTGGATACGCAGTATTTT
once	TRBD2	TRBJ2-3	TRBV19	CASSATSGTFDTQYF	TGTGCCAGTAGTGCGACTAGCGGGACCTTTGATACGCAGTATTTT
-	-	TRBJ1-2	TRBV19	CASSILWDITNYGYTF	TGTGCCAGTAGTATTCTGTGGGACATCACTAACTATGGCTACACCTTC
-	TRBD2	TRBJ2-7	TRBV2	CATSPLERDYEQYF	TGTGCCACCAGCCCGCTGGAGCGGGACTACGAGCAGTACTTC
-	TRBD1	TRBJ1-1	TRBV5-6	CASSYQQGGRTEAFF	TGTGCCAGCAGCTACCAACAGGGGGGAAGAACTGAAGCTTTCTTT
-	TRBD1	TRBJ1-1	TRBV27	CASSLTGDTEAFF	TGTGCCAGCAGTTTAACAGGGGACACTGAAGCTTTCTTT
-	TRBD2	TRBJ2-1	TRBV7-2	CASSFSGAGTSLFF	TGTGCCAGCAGCTTCTCCGGGGCCGGGACTAGTCTGTTCTTC
-	-	TRBJ1-1	TRBV19	CASSIVRGNTEAFF	TGTGCCAGTAGTATAGTGCGGGGGAACACTGAAGCTTTCTTT
-	-	TRBJ2-7	TRBV27	CASNPWAGAYEQYF	TGTGCCAGCAATCCCTGGGCAGGGGCCTACGAGCAGTACTTC
-	-	TRBJ1-5	TRBV4-1	CASSQGLRGFQPQHF	TGCGCCAGCAGCCAAGGTCTTAGGGGATTCCAGCCCCAGCATTTT
-	TRBD2	TRBJ2-7	TRBV7-2	CASSSSGVSYEQYF	TGTGCCAGCAGCTCTAGCGGGGTCTCCTACGAGCAGTACTTC
-	-	TRBJ1-2	TRBV2	CASSVYRRSPDGYTF	TGTGCCAGCAGTGTTTACAGGAGATCCCCTGATGGCTACACCTTC
-	-	TRBJ2-2	TRBV27	CASTRIPLNTGELFF	TGTGCCAGCACCCGTATCCCCCTTAACACCGGGGAGCTGTTTTTT
-	TRBD2	TRBJ2-1	TRBV5-5	CASSLGLAGLDEQFF	TGTGCCAGCAGCTTGGGCCTAGCGGGTCTGGATGAGCAGTTCTTC
-	TRBD1	TRBJ2-7	TRBV18	CASSLGTGKTYEQYF	TGTGCCAGCTCACTGGGGACAGGGAAAACCTACGAGCAGTACTTC
-	TRBD2	TRBJ2-3	TRBV19	CASSSRLAGSTDTQYF	TGTGCCAGTAGTTCTCGTCTAGCGGGGAGCACAGATACGCAGTATTTT
-	TRBD2	TRBJ2-5	TRBV9	CASSGGLALKETQYF	TGTGCCAGCAGCGGGGGACTAGCGCTCAAAGAGACCCAGTACTTC
-	-	TRBJ2-5	TRBV5-8	CASSFFAGMSQYF	TGTGCCAGCAGCTTCTTTGCAGGGATGAGCCAGTACTTC
once	TRBD1	TRBJ1-5	TRBV2	CASSESTGGWNQPQHF	TGTGCCAGCAGTGAATCCACAGGGGGCTGGAATCAGCCCCAGCATTTT
once	TRBD1	TRBJ1-1	TRBV19	CASSIAGGNTEAFF	TGTGCCAGTAGTATAGCAGGGGGAAACACTGAAGCTTTCTTT
-	-	TRBJ1-1	TRBV6-1	CASSGSRTMNTEAFF	TGTGCCAGCAGTGGGTCAAGGACTATGAACACTGAAGCTTTCTTT
-	TRBD1	TRBJ1-5	TRBV4-2	CASSPDRGSNQPQHF	TGTGCCAGCAGTCCGGACAGGGGTAGCAATCAGCCCCAGCATTTT
once	-	TRBJ2-2	TRBV7-3	CASSPITGELFF	TGTGCCAGCAGCCCTATCACCGGGGAGCTGTTTTTT
-	-	TRBJ1-1	TRBV28	CASSLRVVGTEAFF	TGTGCCAGCAGTCTCAGGGTGGTGGGCACTGAAGCTTTCTTT
-	TRBD2	TRBJ2-2	TRBV7-6	CASSLDFGTSGTGELFF	TGTGCCAGCAGCTTAGATTTCGGGACTAGCGGGACCGGGGAGCTGTTTTTT
-	-	TRBJ2-6	TRBV5-1	CASSLVSPPLWANVLTF	TGCGCCAGCAGCTTGGTTAGCCCTCCCCTCTGGGCCAACGTCCTGACTTTC
-	-	TRBJ2-3	TRBV6-6	CAISREYEGSGTQYF	TGTGCCATTTCGAGGGAGTACGAGGGCAGTGGTACGCAGTATTTT
-	-	TRBJ2-3	TRBV19	CASTSIAESSTDTQYF	TGTGCCAGTACATCAATTGCGGAGTCTAGCACAGATACGCAGTATTTT
-	TRBD1	TRBJ2-5	TRBV6-1	CASRATGAETQYF	TGTGCCAGCAGGGCTACAGGGGCCGAGACCCAGTACTTC
few	-	TRBJ2-7	TRBV7-2	CASSFVHRFEQYF	TGTGCCAGCAGCTTTGTCCACAGGTTCGAGCAGTACTTC
-	TRBD1	TRBJ2-7	TRBV5-4	CASSPADRVPYEQYF	TGTGCCAGCAGCCCCGCAGACAGGGTGCCCTACGAGCAGTACTTC
once	-	TRBJ2-1	TRBV5-4	CASSLDRPPAGEQFF	TGTGCCAGCAGCTTGGACAGGCCCCCCGCAGGAGAGCAGTTCTTC